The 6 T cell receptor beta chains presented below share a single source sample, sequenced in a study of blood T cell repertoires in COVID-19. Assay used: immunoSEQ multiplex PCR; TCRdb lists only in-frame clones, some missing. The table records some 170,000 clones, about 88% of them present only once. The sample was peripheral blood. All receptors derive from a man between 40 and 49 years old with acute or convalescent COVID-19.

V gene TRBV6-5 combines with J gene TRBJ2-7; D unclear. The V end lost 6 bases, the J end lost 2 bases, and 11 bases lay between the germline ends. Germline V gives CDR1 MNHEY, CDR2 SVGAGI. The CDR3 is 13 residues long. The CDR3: CASSVTGTYEQYF. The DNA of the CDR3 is TGTGCCAGCAGCGTAACCGGTACCTACGAGCAGTACTTC.

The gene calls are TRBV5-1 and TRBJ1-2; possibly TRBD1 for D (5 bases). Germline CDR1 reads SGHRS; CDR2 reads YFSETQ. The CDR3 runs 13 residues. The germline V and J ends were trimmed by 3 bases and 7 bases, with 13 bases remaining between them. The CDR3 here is CASSWGGEPGYTF. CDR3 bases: TGCGCCAGCAGCTGGGGAGGGGAGCCTGGCTACACCTTC.

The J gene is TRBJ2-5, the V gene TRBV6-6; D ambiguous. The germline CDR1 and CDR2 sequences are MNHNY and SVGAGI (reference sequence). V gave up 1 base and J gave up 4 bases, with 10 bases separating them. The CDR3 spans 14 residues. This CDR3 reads CASSYFGERETQYF. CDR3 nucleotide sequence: TGTGCCAGCAGTTACTTCGGAGAAAGAGAGACCCAGTACTTC.

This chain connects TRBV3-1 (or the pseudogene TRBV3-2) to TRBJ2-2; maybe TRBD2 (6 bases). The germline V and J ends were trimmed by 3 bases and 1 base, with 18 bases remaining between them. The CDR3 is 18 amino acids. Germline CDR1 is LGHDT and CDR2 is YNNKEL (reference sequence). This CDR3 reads CASSHTHERAWNTGELFF. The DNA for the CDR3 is TGTGCCAGCAGCCATACCCATGAGCGGGCTTGGAACACCGGGGAGCTGTTTTTT.

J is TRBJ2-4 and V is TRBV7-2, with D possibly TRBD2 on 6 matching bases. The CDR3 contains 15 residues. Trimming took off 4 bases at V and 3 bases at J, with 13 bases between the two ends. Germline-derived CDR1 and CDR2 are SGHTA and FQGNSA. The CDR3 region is CASSSGGTLKNIQYF. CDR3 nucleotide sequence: TGTGCCAGCAGCTCCGGGGGAACCCTCAAAAACATTCAGTACTTC.

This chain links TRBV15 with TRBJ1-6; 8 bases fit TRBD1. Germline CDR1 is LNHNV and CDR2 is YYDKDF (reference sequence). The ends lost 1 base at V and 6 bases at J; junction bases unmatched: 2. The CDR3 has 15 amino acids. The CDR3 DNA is TGTGCCACCAGCAGAGGAACAGGGGGTAATTCACCCCTCCACTTT. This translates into CATSRGTGGNSPLHF.